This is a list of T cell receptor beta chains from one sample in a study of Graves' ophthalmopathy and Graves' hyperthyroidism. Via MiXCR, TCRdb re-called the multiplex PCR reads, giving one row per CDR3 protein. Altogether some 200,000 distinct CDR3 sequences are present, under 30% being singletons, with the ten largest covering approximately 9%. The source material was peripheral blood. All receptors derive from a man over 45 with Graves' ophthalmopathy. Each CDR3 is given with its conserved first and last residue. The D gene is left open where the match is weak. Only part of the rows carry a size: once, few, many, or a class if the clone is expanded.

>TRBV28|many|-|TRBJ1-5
CASRGRGLHQPQHF
TGTGCCAGCAGGGGAAGGGGCCTCCATCAGCCCCAGCATTTT
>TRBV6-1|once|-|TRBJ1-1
CATKRPMNTEAFF
TGTGCCACAAAGAGACCTATGAACACTGAAGCTTTCTTT
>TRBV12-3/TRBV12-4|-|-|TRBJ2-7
CASSLIPRSYEQYF
TGTGCCAGCAGTTTAATTCCTAGATCCTACGAGCAGTACTTC
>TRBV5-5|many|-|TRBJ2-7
CASSSRTGKSYEQYF
TGTGCCAGCAGCTCCCGGACCGGTAAATCCTACGAGCAGTACTTC
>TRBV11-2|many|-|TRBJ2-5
CASSLDSPGRQETQYF
TGTGCCAGCAGCTTAGATAGCCCGGGACGGCAAGAGACCCAGTACTTC
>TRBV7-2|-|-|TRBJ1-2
CAIPTELGYGYTF
TGTGCCATACCCACAGAGCTGGGCTATGGCTACACCTTC
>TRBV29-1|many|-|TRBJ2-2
CSVGQVNTGELFF
TGCAGCGTTGGACAGGTGAACACCGGGGAGCTGTTTTTT
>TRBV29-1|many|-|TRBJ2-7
CSVDYLGGDEQYF
TGCAGCGTTGACTACCTCGGGGGAGACGAGCAGTACTTC
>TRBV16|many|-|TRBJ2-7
CASSQSVPHEQYF
TGTGCCAGCAGCCAATCAGTGCCCCACGAGCAGTACTTC
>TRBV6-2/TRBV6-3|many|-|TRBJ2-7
CASSPPAGYEQYF
TGTGCCAGCAGTCCTCCTGCCGGGTACGAGCAGTACTTC
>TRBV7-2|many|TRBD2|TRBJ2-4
CASSLGGLAGGLRFQYF
TGTGCCAGCAGCTTAGGGGGACTAGCGGGAGGATTAAGGTTTCAGTACTTC
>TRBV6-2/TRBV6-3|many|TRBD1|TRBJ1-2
CASRRQGSGYGYTF
TGTGCCAGCAGAAGACAGGGCTCGGGCTATGGCTACACCTTC
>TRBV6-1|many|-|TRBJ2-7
CASTPTGTLTYEQYF
TGTGCCAGCACCCCGACGGGGACACTGACCTACGAGCAGTACTTC
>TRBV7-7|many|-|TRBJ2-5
CASSLNSRETQYF
TGTGCTAGCAGCTTAAACAGCCGAGAGACCCAGTACTTC
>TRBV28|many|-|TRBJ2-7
CAIMGGAREQYF
TGTGCCATCATGGGGGGGGCGCGCGAGCAGTACTTC
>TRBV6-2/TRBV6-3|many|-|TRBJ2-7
CASSYAEKRLGYF
TGTGCCAGCAGTTACGCAGAAAAGAGGCTGGGGTACTTC
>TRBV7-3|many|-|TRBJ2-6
CASSIYGANVLTF
TGTGCCAGCAGTATATATGGGGCCAACGTCCTGACTTTC
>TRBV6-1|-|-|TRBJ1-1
CASSPTAPNTEAFF
TGTGCCAGCAGCCCGACAGCGCCGAACACTGAAGCTTTCTTT
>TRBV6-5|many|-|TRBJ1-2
CASRARGGDHYGYTF
TGTGCCAGCAGGGCCCGCGGGGGGGATCACTATGGCTACACCTTC
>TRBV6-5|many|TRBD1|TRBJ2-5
CASSYGLRQGQETQYF
TGTGCCAGCAGTTACGGCCTCCGACAGGGGCAAGAGACCCAGTACTTC
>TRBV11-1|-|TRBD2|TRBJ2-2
CASSPSLAGGFTGELFF
TGTGCCAGCAGTCCGTCCCTAGCGGGAGGATTTACCGGGGAGCTGTTTTTT
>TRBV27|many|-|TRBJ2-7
CASSSLEGFAYEQYF
TGTGCCAGCAGTTCCCTCGAGGGGTTCGCCTACGAGCAGTACTTC
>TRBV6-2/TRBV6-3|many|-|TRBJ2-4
CASSYPGGENIQYF
TGTGCCAGCAGTTATCCCGGAGGTGAAAACATTCAGTACTTC
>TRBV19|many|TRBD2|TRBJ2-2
CASSIVAGGIGGELFF
TGTGCCAGTAGTATAGTCGCGGGAGGTATCGGCGGGGAGCTGTTTTTT
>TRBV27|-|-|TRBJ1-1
CASLGPGGTEAFF
TGTGCCAGCCTTGGGCCCGGGGGCACTGAAGCTTTCTTT
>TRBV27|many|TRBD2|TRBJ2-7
CASSSRLAQTPYEQYF
TGTGCCAGCAGTTCCCGACTAGCGCAAACCCCATACGAGCAGTACTTC
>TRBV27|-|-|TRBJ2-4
CASSLDGGSSVAKNIQYF
TGTGCCAGCAGTTTAGATGGGGGGTCTTCGGTAGCCAAAAACATTCAGTACTTC
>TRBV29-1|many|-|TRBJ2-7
CSVVWGTISEQYF
TGCAGCGTTGTGTGGGGGACCATAAGCGAGCAGTACTTC
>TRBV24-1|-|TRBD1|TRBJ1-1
CATSDSDRGEEVAFF
TGTGCCACCAGTGACTCCGACAGGGGGGAGGAGGTAGCTTTCTTT
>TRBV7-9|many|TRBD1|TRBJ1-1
CASSPGRTGGTEAFF
TGTGCCAGCAGCCCCGGACGGACAGGGGGCACTGAAGCTTTCTTT
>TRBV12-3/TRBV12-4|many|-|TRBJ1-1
CASITGGGRAFF
TGTGCCAGCATCACGGGAGGGGGTCGAGCTTTCTTT
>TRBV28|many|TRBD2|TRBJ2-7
CASSLGTSGVVYEQYF
TGTGCCAGCAGTCTCGGGACTAGCGGGGTTGTCTACGAGCAGTACTTC
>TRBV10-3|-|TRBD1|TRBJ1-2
CAIRRDRENYGYTF
TGTGCCATCAGGCGGGACAGGGAGAACTATGGCTACACCTTC
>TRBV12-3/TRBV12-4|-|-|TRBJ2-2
CASTPGSGGELFF
TGTGCCAGCACCCCGGGGAGTGGCGGGGAGCTGTTTTTT
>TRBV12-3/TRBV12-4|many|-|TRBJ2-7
CASSLKGHYEQYF
TGTGCCAGCAGTTTGAAGGGGCACTACGAGCAGTACTTC
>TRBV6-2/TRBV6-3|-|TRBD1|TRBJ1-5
CASSDRDRGNQPQHF
TGTGCCAGCAGTGACCGGGACAGGGGGAATCAGCCCCAGCATTTT
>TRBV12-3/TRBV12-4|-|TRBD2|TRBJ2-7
CASSRLAGTYEQYF
TGTGCCAGCAGTCGACTAGCGGGAACCTACGAGCAGTACTTC
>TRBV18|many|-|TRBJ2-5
CASSGTQGYQETQYF
TGTGCCAGCTCAGGCACCCAGGGGTACCAAGAGACCCAGTACTTC
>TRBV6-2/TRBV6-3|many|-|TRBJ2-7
CASRRGVGEDEQYF
TGTGCCAGCAGACGAGGGGTGGGGGAAGACGAGCAGTACTTC
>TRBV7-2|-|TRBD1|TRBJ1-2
CASSKGQGQGYTF
TGTGCCAGCAGCAAGGGACAGGGGCAGGGCTACACCTTC
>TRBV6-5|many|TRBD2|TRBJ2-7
CASSYPPTSGRAYEQYF
TGTGCCAGCAGTTACCCCCCTACTAGCGGGAGGGCCTACGAGCAGTACTTC
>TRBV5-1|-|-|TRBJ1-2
CASSPRTSDRNYGYTF
TGCGCCAGCAGCCCCCGCACGTCTGACAGAAACTATGGCTACACCTTC
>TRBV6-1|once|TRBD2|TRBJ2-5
CASSVFGLAELRYQETQYF
TGTGCCAGCAGTGTATTTGGACTAGCGGAGCTCAGGTACCAAGAGACCCAGTACTTC
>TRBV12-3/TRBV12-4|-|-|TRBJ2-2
CASSPWIAGELFF
TGTGCCAGCAGTCCTTGGATCGCCGGGGAGCTGTTTTTT
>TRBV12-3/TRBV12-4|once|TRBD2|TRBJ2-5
CASFTSGLGETQYF
TGTGCCAGCTTTACTAGCGGCCTCGGAGAGACCCAGTACTTC
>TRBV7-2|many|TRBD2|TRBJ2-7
CASSLRAAELAGGYSYEQYF
TGTGCCAGCAGCTTAAGGGCGGCGGAACTAGCGGGAGGCTACTCCTACGAGCAGTACTTC
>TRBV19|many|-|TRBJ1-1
CASSKTGKNTEAFF
TGTGCCAGTAGTAAGACAGGAAAGAACACTGAAGCTTTCTTT
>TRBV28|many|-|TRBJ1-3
CASSFAVRSSGNTIYF
TGTGCCAGCAGTTTCGCGGTCCGGAGCTCTGGAAACACCATATATTTT
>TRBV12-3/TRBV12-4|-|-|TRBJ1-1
CASTVRVGMNTEAFF
TGTGCCAGCACGGTGCGGGTCGGTATGAACACTGAAGCTTTCTTT
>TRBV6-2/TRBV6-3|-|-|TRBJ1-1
CASSSSYTEAFF
TGTGCCAGCAGTTCGTCATACACTGAAGCTTTCTTT
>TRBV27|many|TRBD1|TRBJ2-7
CASSLSSLQGAKYEQYF
TGTGCCAGCAGTTTATCGAGCCTACAGGGGGCGAAATACGAGCAGTACTTC
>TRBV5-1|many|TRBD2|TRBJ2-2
CASRKRLAGGPSNTGELFF
TGCGCCAGCAGGAAGCGTCTAGCGGGAGGGCCGTCCAACACCGGGGAGCTGTTTTTT
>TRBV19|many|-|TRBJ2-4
CASLRRTLAKNIQYF
TGTGCCAGTCTCAGAAGGACCTTAGCCAAAAACATTCAGTACTTC
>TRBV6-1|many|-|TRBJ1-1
CASGQTGNTEAFF
TGTGCCAGCGGTCAGACAGGGAACACTGAAGCTTTCTTT
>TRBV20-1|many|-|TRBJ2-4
CSAPMEPAVSKNIQYF
TGCAGTGCGCCGATGGAACCGGCAGTTTCCAAAAACATTCAGTACTTC
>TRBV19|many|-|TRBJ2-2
CASVATNTGELFF
TGTGCCAGCGTAGCGACCAACACCGGGGAGCTGTTTTTT
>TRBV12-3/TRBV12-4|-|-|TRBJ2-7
CASSPRQVYEQYF
TGTGCCAGCAGTCCGAGGCAGGTCTACGAGCAGTACTTC
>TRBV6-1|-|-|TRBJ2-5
CASSRRGHPGAETQYF
TGTGCCAGCAGCCGCCGGGGACACCCGGGGGCGGAGACCCAGTACTTC
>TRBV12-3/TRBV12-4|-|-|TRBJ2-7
CASSPPGLKQYF
TGTGCCAGCAGCCCCCCAGGGCTCAAGCAGTACTTC
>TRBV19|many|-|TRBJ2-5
CASSVPGASGETQYF
TGTGCCAGCTCGGTTCCAGGGGCCTCCGGGGAGACCCAGTACTTC